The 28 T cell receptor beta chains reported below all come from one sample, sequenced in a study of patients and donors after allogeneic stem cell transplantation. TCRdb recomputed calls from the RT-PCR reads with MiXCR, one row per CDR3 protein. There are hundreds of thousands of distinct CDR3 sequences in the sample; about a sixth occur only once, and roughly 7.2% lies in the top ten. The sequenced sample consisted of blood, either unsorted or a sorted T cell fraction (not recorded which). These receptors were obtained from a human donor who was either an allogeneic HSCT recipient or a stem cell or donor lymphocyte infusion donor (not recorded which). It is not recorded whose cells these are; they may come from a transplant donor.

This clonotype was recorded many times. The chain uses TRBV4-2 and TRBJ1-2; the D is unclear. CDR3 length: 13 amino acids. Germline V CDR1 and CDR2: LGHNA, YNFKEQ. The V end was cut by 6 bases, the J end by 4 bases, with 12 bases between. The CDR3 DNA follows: TGTGCCAGCAGTCAAACCCAATTCTATGGCTACACCTTC. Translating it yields CASSQTQFYGYTF.

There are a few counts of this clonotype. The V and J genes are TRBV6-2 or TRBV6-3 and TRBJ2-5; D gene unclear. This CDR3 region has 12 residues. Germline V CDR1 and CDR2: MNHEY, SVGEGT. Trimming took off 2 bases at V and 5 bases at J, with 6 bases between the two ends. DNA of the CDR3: TGTGCCAGCAGTTACACCGGGGAGACCCAGTACTTC. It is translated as CASSYTGETQYF.

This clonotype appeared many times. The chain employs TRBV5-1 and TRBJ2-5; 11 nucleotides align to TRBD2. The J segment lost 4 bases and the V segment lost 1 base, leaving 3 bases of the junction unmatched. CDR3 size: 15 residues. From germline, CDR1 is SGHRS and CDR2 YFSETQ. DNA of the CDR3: TGCGCCAGCAGCTTGTATACTAGCGGGAGAGAGACCCAGTACTTC. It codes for CASSLYTSGRETQYF.

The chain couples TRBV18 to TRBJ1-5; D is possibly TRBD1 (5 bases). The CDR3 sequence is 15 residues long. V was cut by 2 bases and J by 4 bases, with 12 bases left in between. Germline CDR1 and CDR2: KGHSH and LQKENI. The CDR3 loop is CASSPISTVNQPQHF. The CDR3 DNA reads TGTGCCAGCTCACCAATATCGACAGTAAATCAGCCCCAGCATTTT.

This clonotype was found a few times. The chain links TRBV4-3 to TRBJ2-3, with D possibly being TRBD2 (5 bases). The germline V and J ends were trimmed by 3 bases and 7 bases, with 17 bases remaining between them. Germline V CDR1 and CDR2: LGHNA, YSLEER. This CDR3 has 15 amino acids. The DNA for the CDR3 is TGCGCCAGCAGCCAGTTCTACGGCGGGTCGAATACGCAGTATTTT. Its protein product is CASSQFYGGSNTQYF.

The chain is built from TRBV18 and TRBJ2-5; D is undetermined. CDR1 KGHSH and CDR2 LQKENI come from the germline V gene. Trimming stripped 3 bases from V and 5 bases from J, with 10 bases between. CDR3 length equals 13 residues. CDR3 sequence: CASSPSASETQYF. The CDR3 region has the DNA TGTGCCAGCTCACCTTCGGCGTCGGAGACCCAGTACTTC.

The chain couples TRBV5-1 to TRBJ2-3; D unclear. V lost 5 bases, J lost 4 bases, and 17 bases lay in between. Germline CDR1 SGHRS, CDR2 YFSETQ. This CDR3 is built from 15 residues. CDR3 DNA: TGCGCCAGCAGTCGAGGAGCTCTCGGCCCAGATACGCAGTATTTT. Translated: CASSRGALGPDTQYF.

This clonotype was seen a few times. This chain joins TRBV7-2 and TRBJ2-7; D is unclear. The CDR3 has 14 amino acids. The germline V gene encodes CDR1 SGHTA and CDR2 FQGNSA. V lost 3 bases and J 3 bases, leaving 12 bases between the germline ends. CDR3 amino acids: CASSFGRNRYEQYF. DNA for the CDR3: TGTGCCAGCAGCTTTGGCAGAAACCGCTACGAGCAGTACTTC.

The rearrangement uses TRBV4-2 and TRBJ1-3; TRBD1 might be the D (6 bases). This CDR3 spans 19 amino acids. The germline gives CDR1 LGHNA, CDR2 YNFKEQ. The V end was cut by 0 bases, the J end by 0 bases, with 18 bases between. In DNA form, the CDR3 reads TGTGCCAGCAGCCAAGAAAAGGGGGGGTCCTTTTCCTCTGGAAACACCATATATTTT. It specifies CASSQEKGGSFSSGNTIYF.

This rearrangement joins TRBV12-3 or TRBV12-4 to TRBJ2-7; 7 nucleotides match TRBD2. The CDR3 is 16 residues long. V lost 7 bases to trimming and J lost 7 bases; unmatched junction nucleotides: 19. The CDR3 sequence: CASNRQGAGVRGEQYF. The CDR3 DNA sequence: TGTGCCAGCAACCGACAAGGGGCGGGAGTACGAGGGGAGCAGTACTTC.

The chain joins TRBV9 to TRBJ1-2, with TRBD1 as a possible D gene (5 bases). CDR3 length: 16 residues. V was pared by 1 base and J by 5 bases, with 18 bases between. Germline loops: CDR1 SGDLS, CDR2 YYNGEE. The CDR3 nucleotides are TGTGCCAGCAGCGTACAAGAACGGGGCAGACATTATGGCTACACCTTC. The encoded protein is CASSVQERGRHYGYTF.

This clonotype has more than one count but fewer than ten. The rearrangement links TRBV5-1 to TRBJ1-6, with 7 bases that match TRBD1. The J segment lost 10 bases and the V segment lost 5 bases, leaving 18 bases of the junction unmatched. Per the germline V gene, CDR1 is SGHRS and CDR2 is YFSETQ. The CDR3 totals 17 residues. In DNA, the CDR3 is TGCGCCAGCAGTAGAGGGGCCGGGACAGAGGGTAACTCACCCCTCCACTTT. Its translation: CASSRGAGTEGNSPLHF.

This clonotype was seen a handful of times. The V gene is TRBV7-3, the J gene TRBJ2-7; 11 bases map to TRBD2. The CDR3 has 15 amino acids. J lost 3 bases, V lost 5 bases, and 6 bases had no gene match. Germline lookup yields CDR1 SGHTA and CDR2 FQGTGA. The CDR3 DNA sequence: TGTGCCAGCAGCAAGACTAGCGGGAAAAACTACGAGCAGTACTTC. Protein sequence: CASSKTSGKNYEQYF.

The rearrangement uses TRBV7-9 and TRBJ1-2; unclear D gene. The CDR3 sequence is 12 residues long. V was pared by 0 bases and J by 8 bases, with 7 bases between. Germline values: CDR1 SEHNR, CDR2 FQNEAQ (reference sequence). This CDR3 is CASSLAKVGYTF. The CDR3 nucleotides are TGTGCCAGCAGCTTAGCGAAAGTGGGCTACACCTTC.

The CDR3 sequence is CASSEARVRGNTIYF. As DNA, the CDR3 is TGTGCCAGCAGTGAAGCAAGGGTTCGCGGAAACACCATATATTTT. The chain couples TRBV6-1 to TRBJ1-3; no clear D. The CDR3 runs 15 residues. Deletions cut 0 bases from V and 4 bases from J, with 10 bases between. The germline CDR1 and CDR2 sequences are MNHNS and SASEGT.

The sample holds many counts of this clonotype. The CDR3 nucleotides are TGTGCCAGCAGCTTAGGGACTAGCGCTGAGCAGTTCTTC. This translates into CASSLGTSAEQFF. The rearrangement uses TRBV7-8 and TRBJ2-1; 9 nucleotides match TRBD2. The V segment lost 1 base and the J segment 9 bases; nucleotides outside the gene matches: 1. The length of the CDR3 is 13 residues. Germline loops: CDR1 SGHVS, CDR2 FQNEAQ.

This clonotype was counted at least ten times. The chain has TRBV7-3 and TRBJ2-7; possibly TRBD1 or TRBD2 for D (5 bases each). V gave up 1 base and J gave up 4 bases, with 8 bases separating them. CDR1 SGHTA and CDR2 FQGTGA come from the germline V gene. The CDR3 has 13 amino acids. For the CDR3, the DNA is TGTGCCAGCAGCTTAAATTGGGGGTACGAGCAGTACTTC. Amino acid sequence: CASSLNWGYEQYF.

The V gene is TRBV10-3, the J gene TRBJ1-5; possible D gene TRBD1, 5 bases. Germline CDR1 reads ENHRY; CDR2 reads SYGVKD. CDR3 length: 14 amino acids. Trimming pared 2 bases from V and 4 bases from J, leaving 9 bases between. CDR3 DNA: TGTGCCATCAGTGAGGACAGAGTTAATCAGCCCCAGCATTTT. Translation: CAISEDRVNQPQHF.

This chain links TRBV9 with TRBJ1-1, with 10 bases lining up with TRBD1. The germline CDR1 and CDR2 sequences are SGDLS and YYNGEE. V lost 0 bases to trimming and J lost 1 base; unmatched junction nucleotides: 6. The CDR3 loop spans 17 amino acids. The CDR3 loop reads CASSVVTGGGKNTEAFF. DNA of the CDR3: TGTGCCAGCAGCGTAGTGACAGGGGGCGGAAAGAACACTGAAGCTTTCTTT.

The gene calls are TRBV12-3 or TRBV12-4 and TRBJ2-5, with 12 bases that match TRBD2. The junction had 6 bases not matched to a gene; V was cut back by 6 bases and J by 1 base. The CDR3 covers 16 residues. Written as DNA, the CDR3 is TGTGCCAGCAGGCGCACTAGCGGGGGGATCCAAGAGACCCAGTACTTC. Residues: CASRRTSGGIQETQYF.

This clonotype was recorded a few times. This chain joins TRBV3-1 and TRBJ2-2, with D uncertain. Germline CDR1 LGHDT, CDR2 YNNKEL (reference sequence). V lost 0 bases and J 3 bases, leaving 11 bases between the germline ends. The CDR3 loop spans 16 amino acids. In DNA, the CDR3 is TGTGCCAGCAGCCAAGATGTCGGCAGCTACACCGGGGAGCTGTTTTTT. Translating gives CASSQDVGSYTGELFF. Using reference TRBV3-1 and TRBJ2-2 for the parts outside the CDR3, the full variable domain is DTAVSQTPKYLVTQMGNDKSIKCEQNLGHDTMYWYKQDSKKFLKIMFSYNNKELIINETVPNRFSPKSPDKAHLNLHINSLELGDSAVYFCASSQDVGSYTGELFFGEGSRLTVL.

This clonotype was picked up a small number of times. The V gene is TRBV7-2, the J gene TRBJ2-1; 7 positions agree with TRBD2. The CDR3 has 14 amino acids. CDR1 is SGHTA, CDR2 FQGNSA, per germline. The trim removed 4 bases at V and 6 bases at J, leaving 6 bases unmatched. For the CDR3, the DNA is TGTGCCAGCAGCTGGGAGGGGCTAGTCAATGAGCAGTTCTTC. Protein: CASSWEGLVNEQFF.

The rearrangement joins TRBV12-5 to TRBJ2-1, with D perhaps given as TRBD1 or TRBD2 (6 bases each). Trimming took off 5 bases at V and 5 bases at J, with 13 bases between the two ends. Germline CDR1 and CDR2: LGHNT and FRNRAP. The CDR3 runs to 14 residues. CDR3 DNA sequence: TGTGCTAGTGGTCCTTGGGGGGCAAACAATGAGCAGTTCTTC. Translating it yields CASGPWGANNEQFF.

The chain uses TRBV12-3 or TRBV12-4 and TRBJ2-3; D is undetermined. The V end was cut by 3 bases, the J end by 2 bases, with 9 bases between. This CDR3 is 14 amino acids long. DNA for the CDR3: TGTGCCAGCAGTTTTGCATCCTTCACAGATACGCAGTATTTT. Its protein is CASSFASFTDTQYF.

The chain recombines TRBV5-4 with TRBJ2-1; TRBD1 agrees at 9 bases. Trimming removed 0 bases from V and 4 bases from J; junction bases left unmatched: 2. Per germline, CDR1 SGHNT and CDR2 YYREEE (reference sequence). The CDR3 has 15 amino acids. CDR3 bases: TGTGCCAGCAGCTTGGACAGGGGGCTTTACAATGAGCAGTTCTTC. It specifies CASSLDRGLYNEQFF.

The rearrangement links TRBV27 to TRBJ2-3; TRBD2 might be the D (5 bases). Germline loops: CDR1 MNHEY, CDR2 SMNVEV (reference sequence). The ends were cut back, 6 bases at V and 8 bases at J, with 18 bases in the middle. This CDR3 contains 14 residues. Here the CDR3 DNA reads TGTGCCAGCAGCCTTCTAGAGGGCCAGGCTACGCAGTATTTT. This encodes CASSLLEGQATQYF.

DNA for the CDR3: TGCAGCGTTGAGGCGACAGGGGGGGTTTACAATGAGCAGTTCTTC. This sequence encodes CSVEATGGVYNEQFF. The chain carries TRBV29-1 and TRBJ2-1, with TRBD1 matching over 9 bases. This CDR3 has 15 residues. From germline, CDR1 is SQVTM and CDR2 ANQGSEA. V shed 3 bases and J 4 bases; nucleotides not matched to a gene: 7.

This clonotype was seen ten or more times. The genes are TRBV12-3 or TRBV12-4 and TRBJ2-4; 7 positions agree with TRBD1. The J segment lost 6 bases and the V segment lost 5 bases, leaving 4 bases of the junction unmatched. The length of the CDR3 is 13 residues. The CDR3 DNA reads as TGTGCCAGCAGTGCACGACAGGGAAACATTCAGTACTTC. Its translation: CASSARQGNIQYF.